These 17 T cell receptor beta chains came from one sample sequenced in a study of cytomegalovirus exposure and HLA in healthy donors (dated by TCRdb to the late 2010s). Receptors were amplified or captured by the immunoSEQ multiplex PCR assay. For the multiplex PCR, a mixture combining 60 forward primers for TCR Vbeta segments and 13 reverse primers for TCR Jbeta segments was used. Entries here come from immuneACCESS through TCRdb and include only in-frame sequences with V and J called. Some clones fail to appear in such tables; in the studies checked, an unresolved V gene covers under half of the shortfall, and the cause of the remainder is unknown. Counted in this sample were fewer than 250,000 clones; around 81% of them appeared once. The ten top clones hold 10% of the sample. The sample comprised PBMCs. These receptors came from a woman between 50 and 59 years old in good health and CMV-seropositive.

The CDR3 nucleotides read TGTGCCAGCCTCCGGGACAGGGTCTCTGGGGCCAACGTCCTGACTTTC. Protein sequence: CASLRDRVSGANVLTF. The V and J genes are TRBV2 and TRBJ2-6; 9 positions agree with TRBD1. V trimming: 8 bases; J trimming: 0 bases; junction bases outside the gene matches: 5. This CDR3 is built from 16 residues. Germline V gene sequence: CDR1 SNHLY, CDR2 FYNNEI.

The genes are TRBV5-1 and TRBJ1-1, with D unclear. Trimming shortened V by 0 bases and J by 3 bases, and 6 bases separated the two germline ends. Looked up from germline, CDR1 is SGHRS and CDR2 is YFSETQ. The CDR3 runs to 13 residues. The CDR3 spells CASSLGEHTEAFF. CDR3 bases: TGCGCCAGCAGCTTGGGGGAGCACACTGAAGCTTTCTTT.

The table lists this clone with a few counts. The V gene is TRBV2, the J gene TRBJ2-7; maybe TRBD1 (6 bases). This CDR3 spans 12 amino acids. Germline values: CDR1 SNHLY, CDR2 FYNNEI. V lost 7 bases and J lost 5, with 12 bases in between. The CDR3 loop is CASTGEGNEQYF. CDR3 bases: TGTGCCAGCACAGGGGAAGGCAACGAGCAGTACTTC.

This chain links TRBV6-5 with TRBJ1-2; D is perhaps TRBD1 (5 bases). The CDR3 totals 15 residues. With 0 bases removed from V and 2 bases from J, the gap between germline ends came to 10 bases. CDR1 and CDR2 from the germline V gene are MNHEY and SVGAGI. The CDR3 DNA is TGTGCCAGCAGTTACTCCCGCAGGGCCAACTATGGCTACACCTTC. It translates to CASSYSRRANYGYTF.

The chain couples TRBV11-2 to TRBJ1-5; D gene ambiguous. V was trimmed by 1 base and J by 2 bases, leaving 6 bases between them. The germline gives CDR1 SGHAT, CDR2 FQNNGV. This CDR3 is 14 amino acids long. CDR3 sequence reads: CASSLGPGNQPQHF. The CDR3 DNA reads as TGTGCCAGCAGCTTAGGGCCCGGCAATCAGCCCCAGCATTTT. Full variable domain (missing parts from reference TRBV11-2 and TRBJ1-5): EAGVAQSPRYKIIEKRQSVAFWCNPISGHATLYWYQQILGQGPKLLIQFQNNGVVDDSQLPKDRFSAERLKGVDSTLKIQPAKLEDSAVYLCASSLGPGNQPQHFGDGTRLSIL.

The chain is built from TRBV30 and TRBJ1-6; 8 nucleotides agree with TRBD1. Per the germline V gene, CDR1 is GTSNPN and CDR2 is SVGIG (reference sequence). The ends lost 2 bases at V and 7 bases at J; junction bases unmatched: 7. The CDR3 length is 15 residues. The CDR3 coding sequence is TGTGCCTGGAGTTTCAGGGGGCGTCAGAATTCACCCCTCCACTTT. It specifies CAWSFRGRQNSPLHF.

The genes are TRBV7-9 and TRBJ1-1, with TRBD1 identical over 7 bases. The CDR3 has 16 residues. The germline V gene encodes CDR1 SEHNR and CDR2 FQNEAQ (reference sequence). With 2 bases clipped from V and 5 bases from J, the junction kept 11 bases outside the gene matches. The CDR3 region has the DNA TGTGCCAGCAGCTTATTAAGGAGGGGGCGGCGTACTGAAGCTTTCTTT. Its protein is CASSLLRRGRRTEAFF.

The chain carries TRBV19 and TRBJ1-5; D might be TRBD1 (5 bases). Trimming removed 6 bases at V and 6 bases at J, with 9 bases between. Germline V gene sequence: CDR1 LNHDA, CDR2 SQIVND (reference sequence). The CDR3 is 12 amino acids. DNA of the CDR3: TGTGCCAGTAGAATGGGGGGTCAGCCCCAGCATTTT. It yields the protein CASRMGGQPQHF.

This clone was observed a single time. The rearrangement links TRBV27 to TRBJ1-4; weak D call: TRBD1 (5 bases). This CDR3 is 15 amino acids long. V lost 1 base to trimming and J lost 8 bases, with 14 bases between them. CDR1 is MNHEY, CDR2 SMNVEV, per germline (reference sequence). The CDR3 coding sequence is TGTGCCAGCAGTTTATTTGGGACGGGGGGAGAAAAACTGTTTTTT. This translates into CASSLFGTGGEKLFF.

The rearrangement links TRBV28 to TRBJ1-6; D is possibly TRBD1 (5 bases). The CDR3 covers 14 residues. V was cut by 8 bases and J by 9 bases, with 17 bases left in between. The germline CDR1 and CDR2 sequences are MDHEN and SYDVKM. The CDR3 here is CASFSPGRGSPLHF. The CDR3 nucleotides are TGTGCCAGCTTTAGTCCTGGGAGGGGTTCACCCCTCCACTTT.

The chain is built from TRBV4-1 and TRBJ2-5; 8 positions agree with TRBD1. The last part of the DNA fits TRBJ2-7 better; the J call may be wrong. The CDR3 has 15 amino acids. Germline assignment: CDR1 MGHRA and CDR2 YSYEKL. CDR3 in amino acids: CASSHPGTGLYEQYF. CDR3 DNA sequence: TGCGCCAGCAGCCACCCCGGGACAGGACTCTACGAGCAGTACTTC.

In DNA form, the CDR3 reads TGTGCCAGTATAACAGACTATGGCTACACCTTC. It specifies CASITDYGYTF. The chain is built from TRBV19 and TRBJ1-2; no reliable D call. CDR1 is LNHDA and CDR2 is SQIVND in the germline V gene (reference sequence). V was cut by 7 bases and J by 3 bases, with 6 bases left in between. There are 11 residues in the CDR3.

This chain joins TRBV10-1 and TRBJ2-1; D ambiguous. Germline-derived CDR1 and CDR2 are WNHNN and SYGVQD (reference sequence). This CDR3 has 13 residues. The V end lost 0 bases, the J end lost 6 bases, and 6 bases lay between the germline ends. CDR3 in amino acids: CASSESNSNEQFF. CDR3 sequence (DNA): TGCGCCAGCAGTGAGTCGAATAGCAATGAGCAGTTCTTC.

The chain recombines TRBV7-2 with TRBJ1-6; TRBD1 matches 11 bases. Germline CDR1 is SGHTA and CDR2 is FQGNSA. The V segment lost 4 bases and the J segment 10 bases; nucleotides outside the gene matches: 6. There are 15 residues in the CDR3. Here the CDR3 reads CASSSGQGARSPLHF. CDR3 sequence (DNA): TGTGCCAGCAGCTCCGGACAGGGGGCCAGGTCACCCCTCCACTTT.

This sequence joins TRBV14 and TRBJ1-2; no reliable D call. V was clipped by 1 base and J by 5 bases, with 8 bases between them. This CDR3 is 13 amino acids long. Germline V gene sequence: CDR1 SGHDN, CDR2 FVKESK. CDR3 sequence: CASSQGVRYGYTF. In nucleotides, the CDR3 is TGTGCCAGCAGCCAAGGTGTTCGGTATGGCTACACCTTC.

This clone appeared a single time. This chain uses TRBV13 with TRBJ2-7; D remains ambiguous. CDR3 length equals 16 residues. Trimming took 0 bases from V and 4 from J, leaving 16 bases between them. CDR1 is PRHDT, CDR2 FYEKMQ, per germline (reference sequence). The CDR3 reads CASSLGAVPPGYEQYF. The CDR3 DNA reads as TGTGCCAGCAGCTTAGGAGCAGTCCCCCCCGGGTACGAGCAGTACTTC.

The chain links TRBV7-2 to TRBJ1-1; no clear D. This CDR3 has 15 amino acids. Germline assignment: CDR1 SGHTA and CDR2 FQGNSA. Trimming left V 5 bases short and J 6 bases short, with 19 bases between. The DNA of the CDR3 is TGTGCCAGCAGCCAACGGGCCCAATTGCGGGCTGAAGCTTTCTTT. It is translated as CASSQRAQLRAEAFF.